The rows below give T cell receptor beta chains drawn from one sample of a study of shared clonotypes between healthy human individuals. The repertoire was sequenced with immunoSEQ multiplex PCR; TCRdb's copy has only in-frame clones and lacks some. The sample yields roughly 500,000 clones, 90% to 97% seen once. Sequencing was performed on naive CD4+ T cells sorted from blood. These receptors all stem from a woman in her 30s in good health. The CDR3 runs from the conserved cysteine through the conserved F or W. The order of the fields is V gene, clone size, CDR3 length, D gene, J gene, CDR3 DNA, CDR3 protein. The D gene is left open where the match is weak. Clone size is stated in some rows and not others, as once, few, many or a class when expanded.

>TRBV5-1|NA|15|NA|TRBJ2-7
TGCGCCAGCAGCCCAGGCCCGGCAGGGAGCTACGAGCAGTACTTC
CASSPGPAGSYEQYF
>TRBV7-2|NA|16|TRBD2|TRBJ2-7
TGTGCCAGCAGCTTAGGTTTTGCGGGAGGCTCCTACGAGCAGTACTTC
CASSLGFAGGSYEQYF
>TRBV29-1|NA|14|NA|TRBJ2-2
TGCAGCGTTAGGCTACCAGGAAACACCGGGGAGCTGTTTTTT
CSVRLPGNTGELFF
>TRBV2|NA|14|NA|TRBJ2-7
TGTGCCAGCAGTGGAACAGGTGGGATCTACGAGCAGTACTTC
CASSGTGGIYEQYF
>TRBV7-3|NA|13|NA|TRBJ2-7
TGTGCCAGCAGCGCAGGCCCTACGTTAGAGCAGTACTTC
CASSAGPTLEQYF
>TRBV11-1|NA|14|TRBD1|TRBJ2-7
TGTGCCAGCAGCTTAGAACAGGGGGTCTACGAGCAGTACTTC
CASSLEQGVYEQYF
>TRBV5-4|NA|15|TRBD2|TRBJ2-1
TGTGCCAGCAGCTTGGCTAGCGGGAGTTACAATGAGCAGTTCTTC
CASSLASGSYNEQFF
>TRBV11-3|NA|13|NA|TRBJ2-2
TGTGCCAGCAGCTCCCTGGGGGCTGGGGAGCTGTTTTTT
CASSSLGAGELFF
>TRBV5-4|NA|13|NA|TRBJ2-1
TGTGCCAGCAGCTTGGACCCCTACAATGAGCAGTTCTTC
CASSLDPYNEQFF
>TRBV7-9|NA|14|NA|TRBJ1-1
TGTGCCAGCAGCTTACGGACAGAGAGAACTGAAGCTTTCTTT
CASSLRTERTEAFF
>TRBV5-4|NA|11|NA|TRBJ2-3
TGTGCCAGCAGCTTTCAGAGTACGCAGTATTTT
CASSFQSTQYF
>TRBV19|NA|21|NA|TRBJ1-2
TGTGCCAGTAGTATTTCGGGGGCGATTTCCGTACCCCACAGACGCTTCTATGGCTACACCTTC
CASSISGAISVPHRRFYGYTF
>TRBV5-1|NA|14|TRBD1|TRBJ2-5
TGCGCCAGCAGCCTGGGACAGGGGTCAGAGACCCAGTACTTC
CASSLGQGSETQYF
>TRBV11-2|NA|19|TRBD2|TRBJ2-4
TGTGCCAGCAGCACCTCACTAGCGGGAGTAGGGCGAGGCAAAAACATTCAGTACTTC
CASSTSLAGVGRGKNIQYF
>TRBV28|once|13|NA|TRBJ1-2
TGTGCCAGCATGGGGGGGCTTAACTATGGCTACACCTTC
CASMGGLNYGYTF
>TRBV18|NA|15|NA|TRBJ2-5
TGTGCCAGCTCTCCTCCGAGCATCCCCCAAGAGACCCAGTACTTC
CASSPPSIPQETQYF
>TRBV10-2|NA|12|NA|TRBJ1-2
TGCGCCAGCAGTGAGGGCGGCTATGGCTACACCTTC
CASSEGGYGYTF
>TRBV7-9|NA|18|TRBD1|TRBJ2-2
TGTGCCAGCAGCCCAGGGGGCGGGACAGGGGACTACACCGGGGAGCTGTTTTTT
CASSPGGGTGDYTGELFF
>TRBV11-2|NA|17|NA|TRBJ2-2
TGTGCCAGCAGCCCCCGGTGGGGGGTGAAGAACACCGGGGAGCTGTTTTTT
CASSPRWGVKNTGELFF
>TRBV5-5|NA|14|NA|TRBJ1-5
TGTGCCAGCAGCTTAGAGGGAGGCAATCAGCCCCAGCATTTT
CASSLEGGNQPQHF
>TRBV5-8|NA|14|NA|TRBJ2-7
TGTGCCAGCAGCTTCGAACAGGGCTCCCACGAGCAGTACTTC
CASSFEQGSHEQYF
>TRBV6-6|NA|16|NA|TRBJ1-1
TGTGCCAGCAGTTACTCGAGAGGACAGTCGAACACTGAAGCTTTCTTT
CASSYSRGQSNTEAFF
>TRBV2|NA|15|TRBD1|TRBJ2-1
TGTGCCAGCCAAAAGCGGACGGGACAGTACAATGAGCAGTTCTTC
CASQKRTGQYNEQFF
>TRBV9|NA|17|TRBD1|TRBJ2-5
TGTGCCAGCAGCGTAGGATCCTCGGACAGGGATGGAGAGACCCAGTACTTC
CASSVGSSDRDGETQYF
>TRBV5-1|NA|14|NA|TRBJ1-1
TGCGCCAGCAGCTTGCTGACCGGGAGAACTGAAGCTTTCTTT
CASSLLTGRTEAFF
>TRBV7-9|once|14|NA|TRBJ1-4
TGTGCCAGCAGCCCCGGACAGTTTAATGAAAAACTGTTTTTT
CASSPGQFNEKLFF
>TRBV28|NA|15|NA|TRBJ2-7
TGTGCCAGCAGGTCAGCCGGGAACGGAGCCTACGAGCAGTACTTC
CASRSAGNGAYEQYF
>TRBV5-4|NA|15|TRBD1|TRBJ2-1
TGTGCCAGCAGCTTCCGGGACAGGGACTACAATGAGCAGTTCTTC
CASSFRDRDYNEQFF
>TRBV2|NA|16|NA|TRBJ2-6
TGTGCCAGCAGTCTAGTTGGGGGTACTGGGGCCAACGTCCTGACTTTC
CASSLVGGTGANVLTF
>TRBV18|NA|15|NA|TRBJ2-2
TGTGCCAGCTCACCGGGGGAAACGAACACCGGGGAGCTGTTTTTT
CASSPGETNTGELFF
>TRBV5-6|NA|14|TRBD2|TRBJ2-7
TGTGCCAGCAGCCGTTTAGCGGGAGGGTACGAGCAGTACTTC
CASSRLAGGYEQYF
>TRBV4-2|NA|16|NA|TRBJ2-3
TGTGCCAGCAGCCAAGTGGCGGGACGGGGGACAGATACGCAGTATTTT
CASSQVAGRGTDTQYF
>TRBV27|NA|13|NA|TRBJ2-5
TGTGCCAGCAGTCCCCGGGTTCTAGAGACCCAGTACTTC
CASSPRVLETQYF
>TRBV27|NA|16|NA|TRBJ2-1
TGTGCCAGCAGTTTATCAGCGTTCGCGCCCTACAATGAGCAGTTCTTC
CASSLSAFAPYNEQFF
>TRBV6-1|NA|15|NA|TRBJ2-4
TGTGCCAGCAGAGGACAGAGCTTAGCCAAAAACATTCAGTACTTC
CASRGQSLAKNIQYF
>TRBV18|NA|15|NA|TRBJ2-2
TGTGCCAGCTCACCAACTAGGGATTACACCGGGGAGCTGTTTTTT
CASSPTRDYTGELFF
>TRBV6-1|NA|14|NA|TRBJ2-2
TGTGCCAGCACCATGAATGGGGGTACCGGGGAGCTGTTTTTT
CASTMNGGTGELFF
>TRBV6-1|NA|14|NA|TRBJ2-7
TGTGCCAGCAGTGTCAGCGGAATTCCCTACGAGCAGTACTTC
CASSVSGIPYEQYF
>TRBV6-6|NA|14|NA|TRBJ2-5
TGTGCCAGCAGTTTCCCCTTAGACCAAGAGACCCAGTACTTC
CASSFPLDQETQYF
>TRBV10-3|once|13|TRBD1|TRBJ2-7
TGTGCCATCAGTGACAGGGGGCGCGGGGAGCAGTACTTC
CAISDRGRGEQYF
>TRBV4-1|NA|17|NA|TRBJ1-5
TGCGCCAGCAGCCAAGAGGCGGGGTCGAGTTTTAATCAGCCCCAGCATTTT
CASSQEAGSSFNQPQHF